This TCR beta chain was observed in a study of T cells expressing NK-cell markers. Study details: Repertoire data for TCR beta were derived from sorted T cells (CD3+CD56+NKG2C+, CD3+CD56+NKG2C- and CD3+CD56-NKG2C+).

Whole-study findings and limits: Whether expanded NKG2C+ T cell clones recognized HCMV stayed uncertain.

To note about this clonotype: What it binds is not known.

The CDR3 is made up of 12 amino acids. The germline CDR1 and CDR2 sequences are GTSNPN and SVGIG (reference sequence). TCR beta libraries carry UMIs added by 5'RACE template switching. TCRdb re-called the 5' RACE reads and shows each CDR3 protein once, DNA omitted. This sample carries around 380,000 distinct CDR3 sequences, with about 11% going to the ten biggest clones. V and J are TRBV30 and TRBJ2-1; TCRdb lists TRBD1, though no DNA is available to test this call. The specimen was blood T cells: a sorted CD56 or NKG2C T cell subset, CD4+ or CD8+ T cells, or bulk PBMC T cells (not recorded which). The receptor was isolated from a woman aged 50 to 60 in good health. This CDR3 is CAWSGGSNEQFF.